The present T cell receptor (beta chain) was sequenced within a study of T cell changes during pregnancy in multiple sclerosis. Germline CDR1 reads SEHNR; CDR2 reads FQNEAQ (reference sequence). The CDR3 is made up of 15 amino acids. V lost 0 bases, J lost 6 bases, and 14 bases lay in between. TCRdb's copy holds only in-frame clones and misses some; the assay was immunoSEQ multiplex PCR. The table includes under 75,000 clones, about 91% detected once. The TCR was taken from a female donor with multiple sclerosis, enrolled in a pregnancy study. The sample in question was peripheral blood, obtained in the first trimester of pregnancy. This sequence joins TRBV7-9 and TRBJ1-2, with D tentatively TRBD1 (6 bases). CDR3 DNA: TGTGCCAGCAGCTTAGCCTTAGCAGGGGCGGATGGCTACACCTTC. It translates to CASSLALAGADGYTF.